The rows below give T cell receptor beta chains drawn from one sample of a study of blood T cell repertoires in COVID-19. Profiling relied on immunoSEQ multiplex PCR, and the TCRdb table lists in-frame clones only, not all of them. This repertoire shows about 190,000 clones, about 88% found once; its top ten account for about 3.5%. The sample taken for sequencing was PBMCs or T cells enriched from blood (not recorded which). The receptors come from a woman in her thirties who had recovered from COVID-19. The CDR3 runs from the conserved cysteine through the conserved F or W.

16	TRBV4-1	TRBJ2-5	CASSQDSDVFGETQYF
14	TRBV7-2	TRBJ2-1	CASSLRGLYNEQFF
14	TRBV11-2	TRBJ1-1	CASSRQGKGTEAFF
16	TRBV27	TRBJ1-2	CASSFLDRGQGGGYTF
16	TRBV5-5	TRBJ1-1	CASSLLPGQREFEAFF
15	TRBV9	TRBJ2-5	CASSVGGTGQETQYF
14	TRBV11-3	TRBJ1-6	CASSSGRENSPLHF
14	TRBV5-1	TRBJ1-4	CASSLSGPREKLFF
14	TRBV5-1	TRBJ1-1	CATTQGAGETEAFF
16	TRBV7-9	TRBJ1-4	CASSLALSEAVEKLFF
16	TRBV7-8	TRBJ2-7	CASSLERPHLPLEQYF
17	TRBV2	TRBJ2-2	CASSEGRGGPNTGELFF
12	TRBV11-2	TRBJ2-7	CASSLTESEQYF
16	TRBV9	TRBJ2-2	CASSPPSGAVTGELFF
15	TRBV28	TRBJ2-2	CASITGQGISGELFF
14	TRBV27	TRBJ2-1	CASSRAGAYNEQFF
16	TRBV18	TRBJ1-5	CASSPLPLVGNQPQHF